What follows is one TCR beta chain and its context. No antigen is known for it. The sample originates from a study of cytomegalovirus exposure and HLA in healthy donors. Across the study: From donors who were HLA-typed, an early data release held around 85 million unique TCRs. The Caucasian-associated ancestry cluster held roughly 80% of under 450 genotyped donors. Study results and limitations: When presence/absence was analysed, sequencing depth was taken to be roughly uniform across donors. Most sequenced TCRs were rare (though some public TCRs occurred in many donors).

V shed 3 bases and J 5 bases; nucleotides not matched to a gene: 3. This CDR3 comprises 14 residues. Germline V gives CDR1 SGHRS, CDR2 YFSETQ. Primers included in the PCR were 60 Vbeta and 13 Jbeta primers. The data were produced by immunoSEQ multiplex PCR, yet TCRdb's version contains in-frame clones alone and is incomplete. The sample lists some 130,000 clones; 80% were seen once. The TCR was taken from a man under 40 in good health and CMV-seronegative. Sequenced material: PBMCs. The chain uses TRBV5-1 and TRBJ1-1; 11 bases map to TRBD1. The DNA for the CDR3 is TGCGCCAGCAGCTGGACAGGGGGCTATACTGAAGCTTTCTTT. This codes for CASSWTGGYTEAFF.